This T cell receptor (beta chain) emerged from a study of T cells in Graves' hyperthyroidism and ophthalmopathy. About the study: It was at initial diagnosis, before any treatment, that peripheral blood was collected.

The TCR beta CDR3 regions underwent amplification using RNA transcripts as the source. HTBI primers were employed in a first-round RT-PCR of the TCR CDR3. TCRdb re-called the multiplex PCR reads with MiXCR, one entry per CDR3 protein. The sample holds 530,000 or so distinct CDR3 sequences; roughly 18% are singletons and the top ten take approximately 15%. Germline assignment: CDR1 LGHNA and CDR2 YNFKEQ. V lost 4 bases and J lost 2; bases outside the gene matches: 8. This CDR3 region has 15 residues. Diagnoses used clinical symptoms, serum thyroxine and TRAb, thyroid ultrasound and orbital computed tomography. Fresh peripheral blood, about 9.3 ml, yielded the PBMCs.

This TCR was sampled from a woman between 18 and 29 years old with Graves' ophthalmopathy. The chain combines TRBV4-2 with TRBJ2-7; 7 nucleotides align to TRBD2. Specimen: blood. In DNA, the CDR3 is TGTGCCAGCAGCCGGACCCTAGCGGAGGCCTACGAGCAGTACTTC. Translated: CASSRTLAEAYEQYF.